Following are 14 T cell receptor beta chains from one sample sequenced in a study of blood T cell repertoires in COVID-19. Repertoires were generated with immunoSEQ multiplex PCR, while TCRdb's copy carries only in-frame clones and drops some. The data hold 150,000 to 200,000 clones, with about 85% observed a single time. Sequenced input: peripheral blood. The receptor source for this set is a man between 60 and 75 years old with COVID-19, enrolled during active disease.

This chain links TRBV5-1 with TRBJ1-1; TRBD1 matches at 8 bases. Trimming at V came to 5 bases and at J to 4 bases, leaving 7 bases not matched to a gene. CDR1 is SGHRS, CDR2 YFSETQ, per germline. This CDR3 contains 14 residues. This chain's CDR3 is CASRQGAHPTEAFF. DNA of the CDR3: TGCGCCAGCAGGCAGGGGGCGCATCCCACTGAAGCTTTCTTT. The whole variable domain, filled in from reference TRBV5-1 and TRBJ1-1, reads KAGVTQTPRYLIKTRGQQVTLSCSPISGHRSVSWYQQTPGQGLQFLFEYFSETQRNKGNFPGRFSGRQFSNSRSEMNVSTLELGDSALYLCASRQGAHPTEAFFGQGTRLTVV.

This clone appeared once. The rearrangement links TRBV30 to TRBJ1-5; D is unresolved. The germline gives CDR1 GTSNPN, CDR2 SVGIG (reference sequence). The CDR3 contains 15 residues. V was cut by 0 bases and J by 2 bases, with 11 bases left in between. The DNA for the CDR3 is TGTGCCTGGAGTGTATACTCCGGGGGCAATCAGCCCCAGCATTTT. This translates into CAWSVYSGGNQPQHF.

The rearrangement joins TRBV7-8 to TRBJ2-5, with D possibly matching TRBD1 (7 bases). CDR3 length: 15 amino acids. Germline V gene lookup returns CDR1 SGHVS and CDR2 FQNEAQ. V lost 3 bases and J 4 bases, leaving 15 bases between the germline ends. The CDR3 reads CASSFQGGARETQYF. CDR3 DNA: TGTGCCAGCAGCTTCCAGGGGGGCGCCCGAGAGACCCAGTACTTC. Variable domain in full (rest from reference TRBV7-8 and TRBJ2-5): GAGVSQSPRYKVAKRGQDVALRCDPISGHVSLFWYQQALGQGPEFLTYFQNEAQLDKSGLPSDRFFAERPEGSVSTLKIQRTQQEDSAVYLCASSFQGGARETQYFGPGTRLLVL.

The rearrangement links TRBV3-1 (or the pseudogene TRBV3-2) to TRBJ1-2; D gene ambiguous. In germline, CDR1 is LGHDT, CDR2 YNNKEL (reference sequence). Deletions cut 4 bases from V and 3 bases from J, with 12 bases between. The CDR3 has 14 amino acids. The CDR3 region is CASSPGWGDYGYTF. In DNA, the CDR3 is TGTGCCAGCAGCCCAGGCTGGGGAGACTATGGCTACACCTTC.

The chain links TRBV28 to TRBJ1-5; D is uncertain. Trimming removed 5 bases at V and 2 bases at J, with 4 bases between. Per the germline V gene, CDR1 is MDHEN and CDR2 is SYDVKM. The CDR3 loop spans 12 amino acids. The DNA of the CDR3 is TGTGCCAGCAGTCGGGGCAATCAGCCCCAGCATTTT. Translating gives CASSRGNQPQHF.

The V call is TRBV9, the J call TRBJ1-1; D is possibly TRBD1 (6 bases). The length of the CDR3 is 15 residues. V gave up 2 bases and J gave up 2 bases, with 13 bases separating them. The germline CDR1 and CDR2 sequences are SGDLS and YYNGEE. For the CDR3, the DNA is TGTGCCAGCAGCGTTGGGATAGGGGGTAACACTGAAGCTTTCTTT. Protein: CASSVGIGGNTEAFF.

The chain carries TRBV4-3 and TRBJ1-4; TRBD1 might be the D (6 bases). The CDR3 totals 16 residues. Germline CDR1 is LGHNA and CDR2 is YSLEER. Trimming removed 0 bases at V and 3 bases at J, with 11 bases between. CDR3 sequence: CASSQDIGGPNEKLFF. The CDR3 DNA follows: TGCGCCAGCAGCCAAGACATTGGGGGCCCTAATGAAAAACTGTTTTTT.

A few counts support this clone. The rearrangement joins TRBV7-9 to TRBJ1-4; 7 nucleotides line up with TRBD1. CDR3 length equals 14 residues. V shed 5 bases, J shed 5 bases, and the junction held 5 bases outside the gene matches. Germline CDR1 reads SEHNR; CDR2 reads FQNEAQ (reference sequence). Here the CDR3 DNA reads TGTGCCAGCAGCCTGGGACAGATGAATGAAAAACTGTTTTTT. Protein product: CASSLGQMNEKLFF.

As DNA, the CDR3 is TGTGCCGCCAGGGGGCCCGTAGGGGCTGACACCATATATTTT. Translation: CAARGPVGADTIYF. This chain joins TRBV10-3 and TRBJ1-3; 8 bases align to TRBD1. The CDR3 has 14 amino acids. Germline lookup yields CDR1 ENHRY and CDR2 SYGVKD. With V trimmed by 11 bases and J by 8 bases, 14 bases remained unmatched.

The CDR3: CATNAEATDTQYF. The CDR3, as DNA: TGTGCCACGAATGCCGAGGCCACAGATACGCAGTATTTT. V and J are TRBV30 and TRBJ2-3; D gene unclear. Trimming took off 8 bases at V and 2 bases at J, with 14 bases between the two ends. CDR1 is GTSNPN and CDR2 is SVGIG in the germline V gene (reference sequence). CDR3 length: 13 amino acids. Drawing the rest from reference TRBV30 and TRBJ2-3, the complete variable domain is SQTIHQWPATLVQPVGSPLSLECTVEGTSNPNLYWYRQAAGRGLQLLFYSVGIGQISSEVPQNLSASRPQDRQFILSSKKLLLSDSGFYLCATNAEATDTQYFGPGTRLTVL.

CDR3 loop: CSVEGWGVGQETQYF. DNA for the CDR3: TGCAGCGTTGAAGGTTGGGGGGTAGGCCAAGAGACCCAGTACTTC. The chain couples TRBV29-1 to TRBJ2-5; D is possibly TRBD2 (6 bases). Germline values: CDR1 SQVTM, CDR2 ANQGSEA. V shed 1 base and J shed 1 base, with 13 bases lying between them. This CDR3 is built from 15 residues.

A few counts support this clone. The genes are TRBV6-5 and TRBJ1-5; the match to TRBD1 covers 7 bases. Trimming took 0 bases from V and 0 from J; bases not matched to a gene: 2. The CDR3 covers 16 residues. CDR1 and CDR2 from the germline V gene are MNHEY and SVGAGI. The DNA for the CDR3 is TGTGCCAGCAGTTACTCGACAGGGCGTAGCAATCAGCCCCAGCATTTT. It translates to CASSYSTGRSNQPQHF.

The chain employs TRBV6-5 and TRBJ1-1; 8 positions match TRBD1. With V trimmed by 4 bases and J by 4 bases, 8 bases remained unmatched. CDR1 MNHEY and CDR2 SVGAGI come from the germline V gene. The CDR3 contains 15 residues. CDR3 in DNA: TGTGCCAGCAGTTCAGGGGGCGTTGGGACCACTGAAGCTTTCTTT. It encodes CASSSGGVGTTEAFF.

V and J are TRBV28 and TRBJ1-1, with D perhaps TRBD1 (6 bases). Germline loops: CDR1 MDHEN, CDR2 SYDVKM. The V end was cut by 7 bases, the J end by 0 bases, with 12 bases between. The CDR3 loop spans 14 amino acids. The CDR3 coding sequence is TGTGCCAGCATTCTTACAGGGTTGAACACTGAAGCTTTCTTT. Translation gives CASILTGLNTEAFF.